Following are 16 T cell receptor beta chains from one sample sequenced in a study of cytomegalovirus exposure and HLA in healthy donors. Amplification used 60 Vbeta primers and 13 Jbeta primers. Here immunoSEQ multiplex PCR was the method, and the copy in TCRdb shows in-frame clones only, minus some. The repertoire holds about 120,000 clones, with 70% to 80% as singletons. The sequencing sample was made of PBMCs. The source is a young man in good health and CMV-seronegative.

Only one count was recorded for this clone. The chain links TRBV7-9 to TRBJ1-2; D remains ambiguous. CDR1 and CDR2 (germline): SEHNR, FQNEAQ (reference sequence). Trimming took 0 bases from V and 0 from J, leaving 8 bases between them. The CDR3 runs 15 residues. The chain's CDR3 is CASSLAKPANYGYTF. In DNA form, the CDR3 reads TGTGCCAGCAGCTTAGCGAAACCAGCTAACTATGGCTACACCTTC.

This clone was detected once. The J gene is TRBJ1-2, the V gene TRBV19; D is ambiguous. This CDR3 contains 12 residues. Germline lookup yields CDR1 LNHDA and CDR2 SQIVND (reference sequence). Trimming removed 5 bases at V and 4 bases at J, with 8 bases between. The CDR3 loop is CASSYGLYGYTF. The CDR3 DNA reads TGTGCCAGTAGTTATGGCCTCTATGGCTACACCTTC. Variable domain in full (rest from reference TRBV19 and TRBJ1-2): DGGITQSPKYLFRKEGQNVTLSCEQNLNHDAMYWYRQDPGQGLRLIYYSQIVNDFQKGDIAEGYSVSREKKESFPLTVTSAQKNPTAFYLCASSYGLYGYTFGSGTRLTVV.

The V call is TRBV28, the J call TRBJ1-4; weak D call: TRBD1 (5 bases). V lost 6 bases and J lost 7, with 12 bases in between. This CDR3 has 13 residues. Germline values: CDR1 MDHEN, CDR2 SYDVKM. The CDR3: CASRLRGVEKLFF. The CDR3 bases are TGTGCCAGCAGACTGCGGGGGGTTGAAAAACTGTTTTTT.

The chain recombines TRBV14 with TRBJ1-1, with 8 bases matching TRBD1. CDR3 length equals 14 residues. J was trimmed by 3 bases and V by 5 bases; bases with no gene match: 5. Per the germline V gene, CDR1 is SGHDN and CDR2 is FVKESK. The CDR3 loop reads CASSSWDRYTEAFF. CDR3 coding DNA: TGTGCCAGCAGCTCTTGGGACAGGTACACTGAAGCTTTCTTT.

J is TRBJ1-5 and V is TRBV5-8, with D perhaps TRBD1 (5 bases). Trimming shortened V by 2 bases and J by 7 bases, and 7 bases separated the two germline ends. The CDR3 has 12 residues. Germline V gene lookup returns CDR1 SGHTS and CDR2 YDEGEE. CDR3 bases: TGTGCCAGCAGCTTTCCAGGGCAGCCCCAGCATTTT. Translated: CASSFPGQPQHF.

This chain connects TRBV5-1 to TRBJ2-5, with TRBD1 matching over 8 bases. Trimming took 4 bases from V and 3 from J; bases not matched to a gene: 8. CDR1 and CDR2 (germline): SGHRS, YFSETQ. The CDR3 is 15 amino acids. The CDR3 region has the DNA TGCGCCAGCAGCCCCTTCGGACAGGGAGAAGAGACCCAGTACTTC. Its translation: CASSPFGQGEETQYF.

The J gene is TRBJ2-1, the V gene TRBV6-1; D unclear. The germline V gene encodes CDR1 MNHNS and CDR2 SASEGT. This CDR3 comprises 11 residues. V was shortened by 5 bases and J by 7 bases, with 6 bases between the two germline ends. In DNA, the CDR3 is TGTGCCAGCAGTCTACGGAATGAGCAGTTCTTC. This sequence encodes CASSLRNEQFF.

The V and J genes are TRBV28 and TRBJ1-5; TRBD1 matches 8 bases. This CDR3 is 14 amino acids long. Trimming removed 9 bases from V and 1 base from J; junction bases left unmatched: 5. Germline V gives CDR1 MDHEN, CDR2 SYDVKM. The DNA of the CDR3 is TGTGCCAGGAGCCGGGACAGGAGCAATCAGCCCCAGCATTTT. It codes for CARSRDRSNQPQHF.

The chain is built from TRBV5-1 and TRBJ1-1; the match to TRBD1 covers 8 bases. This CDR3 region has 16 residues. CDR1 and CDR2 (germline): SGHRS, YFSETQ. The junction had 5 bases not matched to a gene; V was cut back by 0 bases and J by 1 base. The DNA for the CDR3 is TGCGCCAGCAGCTTGGTTTCAGGGGGCTGGAACACTGAAGCTTTCTTT. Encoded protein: CASSLVSGGWNTEAFF.

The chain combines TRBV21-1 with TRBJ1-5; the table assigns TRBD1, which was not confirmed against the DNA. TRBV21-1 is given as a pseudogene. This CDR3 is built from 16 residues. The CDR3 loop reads CASSSSTGLTNQPQHF. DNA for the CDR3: TGTGCCAGCAGCAGTTCGACAGGGCTAACCAATCAGCCCCAGCATTTT.

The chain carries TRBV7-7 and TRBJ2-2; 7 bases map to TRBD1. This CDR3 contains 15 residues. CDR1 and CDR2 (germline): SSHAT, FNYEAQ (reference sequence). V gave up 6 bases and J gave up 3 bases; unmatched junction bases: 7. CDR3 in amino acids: CASSKTGTDTGELFF. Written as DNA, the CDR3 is TGTGCCAGCAGTAAAACCGGGACAGACACCGGGGAGCTGTTTTTT. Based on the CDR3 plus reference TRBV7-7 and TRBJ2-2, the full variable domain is GAGVSQSPRYKVTKRGQDVTLRCDPISSHATLYWYQQALGQGPEFLTYFNYEAQPDKSGLPSDRFSAERPEGSISTLTIQRTEQRDSAMYRCASSKTGTDTGELFFGEGSRLTVL.

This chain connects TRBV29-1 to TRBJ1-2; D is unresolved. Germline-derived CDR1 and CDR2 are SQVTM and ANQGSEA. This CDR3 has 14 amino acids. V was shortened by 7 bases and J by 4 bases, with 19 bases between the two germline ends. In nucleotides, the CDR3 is TGCAGCGCAATCGAAGGAGGGCATGCCTATGGCTACACCTTC. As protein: CSAIEGGHAYGYTF.

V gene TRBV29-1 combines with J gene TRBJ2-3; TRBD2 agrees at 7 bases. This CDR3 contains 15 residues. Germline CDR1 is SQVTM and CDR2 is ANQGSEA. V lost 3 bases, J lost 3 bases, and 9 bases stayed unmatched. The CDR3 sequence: CSVDDGGRLTDTQYF. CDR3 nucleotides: TGCAGCGTTGATGACGGGGGGAGGCTAACAGATACGCAGTATTTT.

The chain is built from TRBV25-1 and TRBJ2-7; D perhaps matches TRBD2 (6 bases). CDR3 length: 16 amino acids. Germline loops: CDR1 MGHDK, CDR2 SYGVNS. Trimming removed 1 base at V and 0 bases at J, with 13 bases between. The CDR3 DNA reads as TGTGCCAGCAGTGAATTAGCGGCGCCGGGCTCCTACGAGCAGTACTTC. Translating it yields CASSELAAPGSYEQYF.

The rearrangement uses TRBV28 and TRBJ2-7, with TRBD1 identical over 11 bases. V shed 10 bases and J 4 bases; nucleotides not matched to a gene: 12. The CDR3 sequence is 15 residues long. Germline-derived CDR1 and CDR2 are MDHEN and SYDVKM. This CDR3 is CATGSGTGGLYEQYF. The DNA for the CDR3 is TGTGCCACCGGATCCGGGACAGGGGGACTATACGAGCAGTACTTC.

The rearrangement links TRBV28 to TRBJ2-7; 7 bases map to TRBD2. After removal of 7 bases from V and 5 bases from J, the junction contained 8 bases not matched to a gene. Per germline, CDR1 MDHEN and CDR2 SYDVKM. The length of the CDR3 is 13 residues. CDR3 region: CASTFSRGNEQYF. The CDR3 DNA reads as TGTGCCAGCACCTTTTCGCGGGGGAACGAGCAGTACTTC.